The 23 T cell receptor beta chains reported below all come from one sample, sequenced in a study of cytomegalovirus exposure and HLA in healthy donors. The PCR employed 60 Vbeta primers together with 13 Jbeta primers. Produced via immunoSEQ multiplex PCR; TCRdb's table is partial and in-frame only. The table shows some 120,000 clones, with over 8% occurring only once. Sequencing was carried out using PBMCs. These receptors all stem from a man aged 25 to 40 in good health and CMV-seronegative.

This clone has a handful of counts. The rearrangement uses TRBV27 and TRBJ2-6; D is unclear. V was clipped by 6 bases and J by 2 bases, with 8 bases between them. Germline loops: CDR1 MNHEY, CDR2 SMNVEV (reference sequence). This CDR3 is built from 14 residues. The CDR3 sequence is CASSRETGANVLTF. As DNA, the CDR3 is TGTGCCAGCAGCCGAGAGACTGGGGCCAACGTCCTGACTTTC.

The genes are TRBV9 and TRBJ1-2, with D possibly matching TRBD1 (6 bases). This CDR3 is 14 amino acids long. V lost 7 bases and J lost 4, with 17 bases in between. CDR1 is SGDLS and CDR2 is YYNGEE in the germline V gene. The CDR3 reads CASERGGSGYGYTF. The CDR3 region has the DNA TGTGCCAGCGAAAGGGGGGGGAGCGGCTATGGCTACACCTTC.

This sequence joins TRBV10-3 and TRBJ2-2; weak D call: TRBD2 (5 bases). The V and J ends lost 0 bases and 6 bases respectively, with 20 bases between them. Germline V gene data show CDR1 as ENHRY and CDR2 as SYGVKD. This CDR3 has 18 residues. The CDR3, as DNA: TGTGCCATCAGTGAGTCCCTTGGTGGGAGCGTTTATTCCGGGGAGCTGTTTTTT. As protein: CAISESLGGSVYSGELFF.

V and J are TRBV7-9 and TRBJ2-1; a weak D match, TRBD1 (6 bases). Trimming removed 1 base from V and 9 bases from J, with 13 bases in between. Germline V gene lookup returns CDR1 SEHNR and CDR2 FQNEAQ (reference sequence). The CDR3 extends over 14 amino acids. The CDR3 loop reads CASSLDAGVGEQFF. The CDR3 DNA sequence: TGTGCCAGCAGCTTAGATGCAGGGGTGGGTGAGCAGTTCTTC.

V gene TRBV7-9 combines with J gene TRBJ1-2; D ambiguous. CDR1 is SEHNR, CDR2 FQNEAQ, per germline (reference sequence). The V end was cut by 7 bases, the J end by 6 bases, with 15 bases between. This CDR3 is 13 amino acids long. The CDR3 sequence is CASTNLGKHGYTF. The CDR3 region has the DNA TGTGCCAGCACGAATCTGGGCAAGCATGGCTACACCTTC.

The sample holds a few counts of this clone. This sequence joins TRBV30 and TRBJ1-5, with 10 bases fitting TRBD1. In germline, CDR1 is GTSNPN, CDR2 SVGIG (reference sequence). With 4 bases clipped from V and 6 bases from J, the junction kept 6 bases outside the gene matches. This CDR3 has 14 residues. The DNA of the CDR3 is TGTGCCTGGAATGGACAGGGGGTGGGTCAGCCCCAGCATTTT. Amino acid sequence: CAWNGQGVGQPQHF.

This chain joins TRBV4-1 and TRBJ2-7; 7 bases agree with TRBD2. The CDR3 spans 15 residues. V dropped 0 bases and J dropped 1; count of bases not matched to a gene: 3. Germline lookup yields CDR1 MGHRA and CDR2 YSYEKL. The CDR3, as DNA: TGCGCCAGCAGCCAAGACCCGGGACTATCCTACGAGCAGTACTTC. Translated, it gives CASSQDPGLSYEQYF.

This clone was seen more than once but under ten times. The CDR3 DNA reads as TGTGCCAGCTCACCCCTGGGGCCTTACCTGAACACCGGGGAGCTGTTTTTT. Its protein is CASSPLGPYLNTGELFF. The V gene is TRBV18, the J gene TRBJ2-2; D perhaps matches TRBD1 (5 bases). The CDR3 has 17 amino acids. Trimming shortened V by 3 bases and J by 1 base, and 15 bases separated the two germline ends. Germline values: CDR1 KGHSH, CDR2 LQKENI. The entire variable domain, with the rest obtained from reference TRBV18 and TRBJ2-2, is as follows: NAGVMQNPRHLVRRRGQEARLRCSPMKGHSHVYWYRQLPEEGLKFMVYLQKENIIDESGMPKERFSAEFPKEGPSILRIQQVVRGDSAAYFCASSPLGPYLNTGELFFGEGSRLTVL.

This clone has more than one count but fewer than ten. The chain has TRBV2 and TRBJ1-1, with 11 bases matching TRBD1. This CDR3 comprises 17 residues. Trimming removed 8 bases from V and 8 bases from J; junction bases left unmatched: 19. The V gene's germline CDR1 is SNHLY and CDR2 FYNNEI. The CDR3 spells CASRRDRGSILNSEAFF. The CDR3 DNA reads TGTGCCAGCCGACGGGACAGGGGGTCCATTTTAAATAGCGAAGCTTTCTTT. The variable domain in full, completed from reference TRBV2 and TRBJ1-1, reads EPEVTQTPSHQVTQMGQEVILRCVPISNHLYFYWYRQILGQKVEFLVSFYNNEISEKSEIFDDQFSVERPDGSNFTLKIRSTKLEDSAMYFCASRRDRGSILNSEAFFGQGTRLTVV.

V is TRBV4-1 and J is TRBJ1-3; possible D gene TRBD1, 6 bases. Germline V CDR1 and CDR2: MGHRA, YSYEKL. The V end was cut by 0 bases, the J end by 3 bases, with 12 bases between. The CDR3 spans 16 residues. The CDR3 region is CASSQENRVNGNTIYF. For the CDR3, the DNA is TGCGCCAGCAGCCAAGAAAACAGGGTTAATGGAAACACCATATATTTT.

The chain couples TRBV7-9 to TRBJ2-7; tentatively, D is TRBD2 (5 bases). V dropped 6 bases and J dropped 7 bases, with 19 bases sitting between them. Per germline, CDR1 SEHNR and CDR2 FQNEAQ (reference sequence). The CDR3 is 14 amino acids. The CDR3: CASSPDPLAKEQYF. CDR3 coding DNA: TGTGCCAGCAGTCCGGATCCGCTAGCCAAGGAGCAGTACTTC.

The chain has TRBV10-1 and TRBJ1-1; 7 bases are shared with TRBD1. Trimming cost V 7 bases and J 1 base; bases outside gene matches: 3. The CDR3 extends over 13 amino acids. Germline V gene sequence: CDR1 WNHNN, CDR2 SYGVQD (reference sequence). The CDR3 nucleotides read TGCGCCAGCACGGCAGGGGGGAACACTGAAGCTTTCTTT. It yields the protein CASTAGGNTEAFF.

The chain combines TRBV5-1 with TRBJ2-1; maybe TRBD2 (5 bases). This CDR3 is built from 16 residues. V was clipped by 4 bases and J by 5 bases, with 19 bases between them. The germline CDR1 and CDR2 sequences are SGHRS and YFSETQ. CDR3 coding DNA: TGCGCCAGCAGCCGGAGTGTGTCGGGATCCCACAATGAGCAGTTCTTC. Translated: CASSRSVSGSHNEQFF. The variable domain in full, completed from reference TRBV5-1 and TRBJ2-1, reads KAGVTQTPRYLIKTRGQQVTLSCSPISGHRSVSWYQQTPGQGLQFLFEYFSETQRNKGNFPGRFSGRQFSNSRSEMNVSTLELGDSALYLCASSRSVSGSHNEQFFGPGTRLTVL.

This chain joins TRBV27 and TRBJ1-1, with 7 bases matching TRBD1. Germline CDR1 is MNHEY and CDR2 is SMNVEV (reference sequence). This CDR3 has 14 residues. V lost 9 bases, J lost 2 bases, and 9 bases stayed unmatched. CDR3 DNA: TGTGCCAGTTGGGACAGCCCAGGAAACACTGAAGCTTTCTTT. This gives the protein CASWDSPGNTEAFF.

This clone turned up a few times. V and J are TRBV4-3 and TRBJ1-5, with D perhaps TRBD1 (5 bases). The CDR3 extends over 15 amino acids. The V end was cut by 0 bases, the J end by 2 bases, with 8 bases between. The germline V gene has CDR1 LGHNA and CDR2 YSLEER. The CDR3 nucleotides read TGCGCCAGCAGCCAAGATTTAGGGGGCAATCAGCCCCAGCATTTT. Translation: CASSQDLGGNQPQHF.

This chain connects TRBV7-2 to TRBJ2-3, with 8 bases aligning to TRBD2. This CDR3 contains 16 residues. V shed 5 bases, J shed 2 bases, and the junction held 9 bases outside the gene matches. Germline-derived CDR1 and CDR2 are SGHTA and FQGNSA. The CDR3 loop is CASSHGQRGITDTQYF. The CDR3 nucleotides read TGTGCCAGCAGCCATGGGCAGCGGGGGATCACAGATACGCAGTATTTT. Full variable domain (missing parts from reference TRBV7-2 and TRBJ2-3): GAGVSQSPSNKVTEKGKDVELRCDPISGHTALYWYRQSLGQGLEFLIYFQGNSAPDKSGLPSDRFSAERTGGSVSTLTIQRTQQEDSAVYLCASSHGQRGITDTQYFGPGTRLTVL.

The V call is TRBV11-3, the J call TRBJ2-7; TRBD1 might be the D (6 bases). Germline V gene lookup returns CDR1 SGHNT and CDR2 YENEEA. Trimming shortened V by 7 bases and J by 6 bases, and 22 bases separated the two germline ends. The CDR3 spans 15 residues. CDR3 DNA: TGTGCCAGCACCACCTCTGCTAGGGGGAGTAGCGAGCAGTACTTC. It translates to CASTTSARGSSEQYF.

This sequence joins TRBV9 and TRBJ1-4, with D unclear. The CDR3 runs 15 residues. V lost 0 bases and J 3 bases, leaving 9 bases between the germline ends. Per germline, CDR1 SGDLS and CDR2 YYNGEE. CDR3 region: CASSVGIVSNEKLFF. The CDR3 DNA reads TGTGCCAGCAGCGTAGGTATAGTCTCTAATGAAAAACTGTTTTTT. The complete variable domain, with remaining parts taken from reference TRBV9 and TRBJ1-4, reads DSGVTQTPKHLITATGQRVTLRCSPRSGDLSVYWYQQSLDQGLQFLIQYYNGEERAKGNILERFSAQQFPDLHSELNLSSLELGDSALYFCASSVGIVSNEKLFFGSGTQLSVL.

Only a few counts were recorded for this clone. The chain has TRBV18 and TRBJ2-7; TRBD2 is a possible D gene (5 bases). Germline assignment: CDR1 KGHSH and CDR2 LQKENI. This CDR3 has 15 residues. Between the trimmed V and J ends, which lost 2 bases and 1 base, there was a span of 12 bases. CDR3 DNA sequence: TGTGCCAGCTCACCAGGGAGAGGAAGGTCCTACGAGCAGTACTTC. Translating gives CASSPGRGRSYEQYF.

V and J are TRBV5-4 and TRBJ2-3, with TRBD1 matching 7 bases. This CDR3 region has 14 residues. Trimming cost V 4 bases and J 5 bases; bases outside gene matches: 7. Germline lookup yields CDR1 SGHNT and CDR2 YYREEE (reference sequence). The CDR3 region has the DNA TGTGCCAGCAGCAACCCAGGGGGTATAGATACGCAGTATTTT. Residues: CASSNPGGIDTQYF.

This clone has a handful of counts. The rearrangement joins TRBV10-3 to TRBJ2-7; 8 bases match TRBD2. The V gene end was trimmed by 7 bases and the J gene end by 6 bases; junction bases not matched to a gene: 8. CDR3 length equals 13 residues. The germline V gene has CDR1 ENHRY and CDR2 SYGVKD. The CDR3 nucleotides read TGTGCCATCACGGCTAGCGGGTACGTCGAGCAGTACTTC. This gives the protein CAITASGYVEQYF.

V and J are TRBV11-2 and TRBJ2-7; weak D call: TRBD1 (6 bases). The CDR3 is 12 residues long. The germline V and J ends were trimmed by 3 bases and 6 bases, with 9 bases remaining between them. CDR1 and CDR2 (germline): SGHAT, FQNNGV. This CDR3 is CASSFGQSEQYF. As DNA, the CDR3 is TGTGCCAGCAGCTTTGGACAGAGCGAGCAGTACTTC.

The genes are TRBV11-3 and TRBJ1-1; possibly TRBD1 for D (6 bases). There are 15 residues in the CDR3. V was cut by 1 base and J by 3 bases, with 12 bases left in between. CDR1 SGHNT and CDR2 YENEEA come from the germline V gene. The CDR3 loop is CASSLGRGLHTEAFF. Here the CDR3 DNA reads TGTGCCAGCAGCTTAGGGCGGGGGCTTCACACTGAAGCTTTCTTT.